This is a list of T cell receptor beta chains from one sample in a study of regulatory T cells in long-lasting Graves disease. MiXCR, applied by TCRdb to the multiplex PCR reads, yields one record per CDR3 protein. The repertoire holds approximately 400,000 distinct CDR3 sequences, about 15% seen once, with 15% to 20% in the top ten. The same sample was also studied in work on T cells in Graves' hyperthyroidism and ophthalmopathy.

Sample: peripheral blood mononuclear cells (PBMCs), taken at new diagnosis, from a patient treated with antithyroid drugs. The receptors shown here come from a woman aged 25 to 39 with Graves disease. The CDR3 runs from the conserved cysteine through the conserved F or W. A D gene is named only where the DNA matches it firmly. Clone size appears in some rows only: once, few, many, or a class for an expanded clone.

V	size	D	J	DNA	CDR3
TRBV20-1	.	TRBD2	TRBJ2-7	TGCAGTGCTCCTAGCGGGATTACGTCAAAACCCCCCTACGAGCAGTACTTC	CSAPSGITSKPPYEQYF
TRBV27	.	.	TRBJ2-3	TGTGCCAGCAGTTTCCGAAATAGGGATACGCAGTATTTT	CASSFRNRDTQYF
TRBV20-1	.	.	TRBJ1-2	TGCAGTGCTAGAGATCAGGGGCTTAGCTATGGCTACACCTTC	CSARDQGLSYGYTF
TRBV14	few	TRBD2	TRBJ2-3	TGTGCCAGCAGCCAAGATGGACTAGAAACAGATACGCAGTATTTT	CASSQDGLETDTQYF
TRBV5-1	many	.	TRBJ1-2	TGCGCCAGCAGCTTGGGGGATCGGGGCTACACCTTC	CASSLGDRGYTF
TRBV12-3/TRBV12-4	many	.	TRBJ2-1	TGTGCCAGCAACCGAGGACTGGCCTCGGATGAGCAGTTCTTC	CASNRGLASDEQFF
TRBV30	many	.	TRBJ2-1	TGTGCCTGGAGTAACAGCATTGGGGTGTACAATGAGCAGTTCTTC	CAWSNSIGVYNEQFF
TRBV3-1	few	TRBD1	TRBJ1-2	TGTGCCAGCACCCTCAAGGGGGCGGGAGGCTACACCTTC	CASTLKGAGGYTF
TRBV3-1	.	TRBD2	TRBJ2-7	TGTGCCAGCAGCCAGGCAGGGGGACTAGCGGGGTCCTACGAGCAGTACTTC	CASSQAGGLAGSYEQYF
TRBV5-1	many	.	TRBJ1-3	TGCGCCAGCAGGCGGGACACCACCTCTGGAAACACCATATATTTT	CASRRDTTSGNTIYF
TRBV20-1	many	TRBD2	TRBJ2-2	TGCAGTGCAATAGACGCGGGGCTAGCGGGGACGAACACCGGGGAGCTGTTTTTT	CSAIDAGLAGTNTGELFF
TRBV3-1	many	TRBD1	TRBJ1-2	TGTGCCAGCAGCCGGGGACAGGAGAACTATGGCTACACCTTC	CASSRGQENYGYTF
TRBV7-6	.	.	TRBJ1-3	TGTGCCAGCAGCTTAGGGGCAGTCTCTGGAAACACCATATATTTT	CASSLGAVSGNTIYF